One sample yielded the 26 T cell receptor beta chains listed below, sequenced in a study of shared clonotypes between healthy human individuals. The protocol was immunoSEQ multiplex PCR, while the TCRdb copy is restricted to in-frame clones and leaves out a portion. The table records under 850,000 clones, around 77% of them present only once. Sample: memory CD4+ T cells sorted from blood. Indicated subset: CD45RA-negative fraction. The receptors were sampled from a woman aged 25 to 39 in good health.

This rearrangement joins TRBV6-6 to TRBJ2-1; 7 bases align to TRBD1. The ends lost 0 bases at V and 7 bases at J; junction bases unmatched: 9. The V gene's germline CDR1 is MNHNY and CDR2 SVGAGI (reference sequence). There are 16 residues in the CDR3. As DNA, the CDR3 is TGTGCCAGCAGTTACTCGAGTCTAGGGGGCGGGAATGAGCAGTTCTTC. Translated, it gives CASSYSSLGGGNEQFF.

The rearrangement uses TRBV19 and TRBJ2-3; no clear D. The germline V gene encodes CDR1 LNHDA and CDR2 SQIVND (reference sequence). V lost 1 base and J lost 4, with 9 bases in between. This CDR3 has 14 amino acids. The CDR3 loop is CASSIGVISDTQYF. DNA for the CDR3: TGTGCCAGTAGTATAGGGGTGATATCAGATACGCAGTATTTT.

In DNA form, the CDR3 reads TGTGCCAGCAGTCCGACAGTGCCTACTGGCTACACCTTC. Translating it yields CASSPTVPTGYTF. The J gene is TRBJ1-2, the V gene TRBV6-6; the D gene is possibly TRBD1 (5 bases). V was clipped by 5 bases and J by 7 bases, with 14 bases between them. The CDR3 spans 13 residues. Germline values: CDR1 MNHNY, CDR2 SVGAGI (reference sequence).

The gene calls are TRBV6-5 and TRBJ1-1; perhaps TRBD1 as D (5 bases). The CDR3 is 12 residues long. CDR1 and CDR2 (germline): MNHEY, SVGAGI. Deletions cut 7 bases from V and 8 bases from J, with 14 bases between. The CDR3 is CASTPLRGEAFF. Here the CDR3 DNA reads TGTGCCAGCACCCCCTTAAGGGGCGAAGCTTTCTTT.

As for this clone: A much larger clone sits a single nucleotide away, making a read error possible. The chain joins TRBV11-2 to TRBJ2-2; 11 positions match TRBD2. Trimming removed 1 base from V and 5 bases from J; junction bases left unmatched: 0. This CDR3 is 15 amino acids long. Germline values: CDR1 SGHAT, CDR2 FQNNGV. The CDR3 spells CASSLGTSGTGELFF. DNA for the CDR3: TGTGCCAGCAGCTTAGGGACTAGCGGGACCGGGGAGCTGTTTTTT.

The rearrangement links TRBV28 to TRBJ1-2, with D possibly being TRBD1 (5 bases). Looked up from germline, CDR1 is MDHEN and CDR2 is SYDVKM. V dropped 4 bases and J dropped 5 bases, with 29 bases sitting between them. The CDR3 covers 19 residues. In DNA form, the CDR3 reads TGTGCCAGCAGTTCCCCGTCATCCGGCAGCCAGGGACTCAGTTATGGCTACACCTTC. Its translation is CASSSPSSGSQGLSYGYTF.

The V call is TRBV9, the J call TRBJ2-1; perhaps TRBD2 as D (6 bases). Trimming left V 0 bases short and J 4 bases short, with 14 bases between. The V gene's germline CDR1 is SGDLS and CDR2 YYNGEE. This CDR3 comprises 16 residues. This chain's CDR3 is CASSVARGTGYNEQFF. CDR3 coding DNA: TGTGCCAGCAGCGTAGCTCGGGGGACTGGGTACAATGAGCAGTTCTTC. The variable domain in full, with the rest retrieved from reference TRBV9 and TRBJ2-1, is DSGVTQTPKHLITATGQRVTLRCSPRSGDLSVYWYQQSLDQGLQFLIQYYNGEERAKGNILERFSAQQFPDLHSELNLSSLELGDSALYFCASSVARGTGYNEQFFGPGTRLTVL.

This rearrangement joins TRBV6-5 to TRBJ1-5; perhaps TRBD1 as D (5 bases). Trimming took off 6 bases at V and 11 bases at J, with 20 bases between the two ends. This CDR3 region has 14 residues. Per the germline V gene, CDR1 is MNHEY and CDR2 is SVGAGI. The CDR3 spells CASSSGARSGAQHF. CDR3 DNA sequence: TGTGCCAGCAGCTCCGGGGCCCGCAGTGGGGCCCAGCATTTT.

V gene TRBV28 combines with J gene TRBJ1-5; no reliable D call. Trimming left V 3 bases short and J 7 bases short, with 13 bases between. The CDR3 totals 14 residues. Germline lookup yields CDR1 MDHEN and CDR2 SYDVKM. The CDR3 protein is CASSLTDGSQPQHF. Here the CDR3 DNA reads TGTGCCAGCAGTTTGACGGACGGCTCCCAGCCCCAGCATTTT.

The chain employs TRBV9 and TRBJ2-1; no definite D call. Germline V lookup: CDR1 SGDLS, CDR2 YYNGEE. The CDR3 is 15 residues long. V was pared by 4 bases and J by 0 bases, with 11 bases between. The CDR3: CASSTRSDSYNEQFF. The CDR3 DNA sequence: TGTGCCAGCAGCACACGTAGTGACTCCTACAATGAGCAGTTCTTC.

This clone appeared once. This chain connects TRBV6-5 to TRBJ2-7, with 9 bases fitting TRBD1. Germline V gene data show CDR1 as MNHEY and CDR2 as SVGAGI. The CDR3 loop spans 14 amino acids. With 7 bases clipped from V and 7 bases from J, the junction kept 11 bases outside the gene matches. The CDR3 DNA reads TGTGCCAGCAACGGACAGGGGCTGGGATGGGAGCAGTACTTC. Its translation: CASNGQGLGWEQYF.

This clone was recorded a few times. The CDR3 reads CASSITRQGEQFF. The CDR3 region has the DNA TGTGCCAGCAGCATTACTCGTCAGGGTGAGCAGTTCTTC. The chain couples TRBV7-7 to TRBJ2-1; D might be TRBD1 (5 bases). Trimming took 5 bases from V and 9 from J, leaving 14 bases between them. Germline V lookup: CDR1 SSHAT, CDR2 FNYEAQ (reference sequence). The CDR3 sequence is 13 residues long.

The rearrangement uses TRBV25-1 and TRBJ1-2; 8 bases line up with TRBD1. The germline CDR1 and CDR2 sequences are MGHDK and SYGVNS. This CDR3 contains 12 residues. Trimming took 6 bases from V and 5 from J; bases not matched to a gene: 2. CDR3 residues: CASRGTGYGYTF. The CDR3 DNA reads TGTGCCAGCAGGGGGACAGGATATGGCTACACCTTC.

This clone has only a few counts. The rearrangement uses TRBV28 and TRBJ1-2; D remains ambiguous. Trimming shortened V by 4 bases and J by 6 bases, and 6 bases separated the two germline ends. The V gene's germline CDR1 is MDHEN and CDR2 SYDVKM. The CDR3 extends over 11 amino acids. CDR3 coding DNA: TGTGCCAGCAGTTCGCCTGATGGCTACACCTTC. Translating gives CASSSPDGYTF.

The gene calls are TRBV11-2 and TRBJ2-5; a weak D match, TRBD2 (5 bases). The last part of the DNA fits TRBJ2-7 better; the J call may be wrong. CDR1 and CDR2 (germline): SGHAT, FQNNGV. There are 14 residues in the CDR3. The CDR3, as DNA: TGTGCCAGCAGCTTAGGGGATAATGGGAGCGAGCAGTACTTC. Translating gives CASSLGDNGSEQYF.

Written as DNA, the CDR3 is TGTGCCAGCAGTCGACCTTGGGATGAGCAGTTCTTC. Translated, it gives CASSRPWDEQFF. This chain uses TRBV27 with TRBJ2-1; D remains ambiguous. V lost 5 bases and J 8 bases, leaving 10 bases between the germline ends. The CDR3 has 12 amino acids. The germline gives CDR1 MNHEY, CDR2 SMNVEV (reference sequence).

The chain combines TRBV7-9 with TRBJ1-1; D may be TRBD1 (5 bases). The germline V gene has CDR1 SEHNR and CDR2 FQNEAQ (reference sequence). This CDR3 spans 16 amino acids. The V end lost 5 bases, the J end lost 0 bases, and 16 bases lay between the germline ends. The CDR3 is CASSPRFGHLNTEAFF. The CDR3 region has the DNA TGTGCCAGCAGCCCAAGATTTGGACACCTGAACACTGAAGCTTTCTTT.

This clone showed up just a few times. Here the CDR3 reads CASSFPNEKLFF. CDR3 DNA: TGTGCCAGCAGTTTCCCAAATGAAAAACTGTTTTTT. The V call is TRBV28, the J call TRBJ1-4; D remains ambiguous. The CDR3 loop spans 12 amino acids. The ends were cut back, 3 bases at V and 5 bases at J, with 4 bases in the middle. Germline V CDR1 and CDR2: MDHEN, SYDVKM. The full variable domain, in which reference TRBV28 and TRBJ1-4 provide the parts outside the CDR3, is DVKVTQSSRYLVKRTGEKVFLECVQDMDHENMFWYRQDPGLGLRLIYFSYDVKMKEKGDIPEGYSVSREKKERFSLILESASTNQTSMYLCASSFPNEKLFFGSGTQLSVL.

This clone was counted a few times. Since a much larger clone is just one base distant, this may be a read error. This specimen includes other DNA sequences encoding the same CDR3. J is TRBJ2-3 and V is TRBV5-1; possible D gene TRBD1, 5 bases. V was clipped by 0 bases and J by 0 bases, with 11 bases between them. The CDR3 consists of 16 residues. Germline loops: CDR1 SGHRS, CDR2 YFSETQ. The CDR3 protein is CASSLAQGPSTDTQYF. The CDR3, as DNA: TGCGCCAGCAGCTTGGCGCAGGGCCCTAGCACAGATACGCAGTATTTT.

This clone was seen a few times. The J gene is TRBJ2-1, the V gene TRBV6-5, with D perhaps matching TRBD2 (6 bases). V was shortened by 3 bases and J by 3 bases, with 12 bases between the two germline ends. Germline V gene lookup returns CDR1 MNHEY and CDR2 SVGAGI. The CDR3 sequence is 15 residues long. CDR3 amino acids: CASSYPAGLYNEQFF. The DNA for the CDR3 is TGTGCCAGCAGTTATCCTGCGGGGCTCTACAATGAGCAGTTCTTC.

J is TRBJ2-7 and V is TRBV7-8, with no clear D. There are 15 residues in the CDR3. V was trimmed by 1 base and J by 0 bases, leaving 10 bases between them. Germline V lookup: CDR1 SGHVS, CDR2 FQNEAQ. CDR3 sequence: CASSLGGASSYEQYF. The CDR3 DNA sequence: TGTGCCAGCAGCTTAGGCGGCGCGAGCTCCTACGAGCAGTACTTC.

The V and J genes are TRBV11-2 and TRBJ2-1, with TRBD2 matching over 9 bases. The J segment lost 0 bases and the V segment lost 5 bases, leaving 2 bases of the junction unmatched. The CDR3 sequence is 15 residues long. Germline V gene data show CDR1 as SGHAT and CDR2 as FQNNGV. As DNA, the CDR3 is TGTGCCAGCAGCCCGGGACTAGCCTCCTACAATGAGCAGTTCTTC. Protein sequence: CASSPGLASYNEQFF.

This clone occurred once. This sequence joins TRBV5-4 and TRBJ2-1, with 13 bases that match TRBD2. J lost 4 bases, V lost 4 bases, and 5 bases had no gene match. Per germline, CDR1 SGHNT and CDR2 YYREEE (reference sequence). The CDR3 runs 16 residues. CDR3 region: CASSTGTSGMYNEQFF. The CDR3 nucleotides are TGTGCCAGCAGCACCGGGACTAGCGGGATGTACAATGAGCAGTTCTTC.

Details on this clone: With a much larger clone just one base away, this may be a read error. This chain connects TRBV6-1 to TRBJ1-3; no firm D call. V was pared by 2 bases and J by 0 bases, with 20 bases between. The CDR3 contains 19 residues. Germline CDR1 is MNHNS and CDR2 is SASEGT. The CDR3 DNA reads TGTGCCAGCAGTGAAATGTCCTTTTCTCGACCCGACTCTGGAAACACCATATATTTT. This gives the protein CASSEMSFSRPDSGNTIYF.

This chain joins TRBV28 and TRBJ1-2; D is unclear. Germline V gene sequence: CDR1 MDHEN, CDR2 SYDVKM. Trimming stripped 1 base from V and 0 bases from J, with 9 bases between. The CDR3 has 15 residues. CDR3 nucleotides: TGTGCCAGCAGTTTATACTCAGTGACTAACTATGGCTACACCTTC. It yields the protein CASSLYSVTNYGYTF.

The J gene is TRBJ2-2, the V gene TRBV9; 12 bases line up with TRBD1. The CDR3 extends over 16 amino acids. V lost 3 bases and J lost 8; bases outside the gene matches: 8. The germline CDR1 and CDR2 sequences are SGDLS and YYNGEE. CDR3 region: CASSAPGTGGSGELFF. CDR3 DNA: TGTGCCAGCAGCGCCCCCGGGACAGGGGGCTCAGGGGAGCTGTTTTTT.